This TCR beta chain was found in a study of shared clonotypes between healthy human individuals. Findings and limits, study-wide: Generation probabilities were higher for clonotypes shared across all four sorted-subset donors than for unshared ones.

In regard to this clone: Its target is not known.

The authors loaded about 0.2 ug DNA, about 30,000 T cell genomes, into sorted-subset replicate PCRs. TCRdb keeps only in-frame clones here, not all; method: immunoSEQ multiplex PCR. Of some 360,000 clones listed, around four fifths are singletons. Sequenced material: memory CD4+ T cells sorted from blood. Regarding subset: CD45RA-negative fraction. This receptor was identified in a man younger than 40 in good health.

DNA of the CDR3: TGTGCCAGCAGTTTATTCGGTAGGATCCAAGAGACCCAGTACTTC. This gives the protein CASSLFGRIQETQYF. J is TRBJ2-5 and V is TRBV27; D unresolved. The CDR3 covers 15 residues. Trimming took 1 base from V and 1 from J, leaving 10 bases between them. Germline V lookup: CDR1 MNHEY, CDR2 SMNVEV (reference sequence).